Following are 23 T cell receptor beta chains from one sample sequenced in a study of response to subunit inactivated influenza vaccine. TCRdb recomputed calls from the RT-PCR reads with MiXCR, one row per CDR3 protein. The sample consists of a few hundred thousand distinct CDR3 sequences, about 20% of them appearing once. Specimen: PBMCs from blood, collected roughly 20 months after vaccination. These receptor sequences come from a man between 50 and 70 years old who received an inactivated influenza vaccine.

This clonotype has a handful of counts. This chain connects TRBV3-1 to TRBJ2-2; D unresolved. Trimming stripped 4 bases from V and 5 bases from J, with 8 bases between. CDR3 length equals 13 residues. The germline gives CDR1 LGHDT, CDR2 YNNKEL (reference sequence). CDR3 loop: CASSPLSTGELFF. CDR3 DNA: TGTGCCAGCAGCCCGTTAAGTACCGGGGAGCTGTTTTTT.

The V gene is TRBV7-2, the J gene TRBJ1-1; D may be TRBD1 (5 bases). V was shortened by 7 bases and J by 6 bases, with 18 bases between the two germline ends. The CDR3 length is 14 residues. Germline loops: CDR1 SGHTA, CDR2 FQGNSA. The CDR3 coding sequence is TGTGCCAGCACCGAAGGCCCAGGGTACCCTGAAGCTTTCTTT. This encodes CASTEGPGYPEAFF.

This chain joins TRBV10-3 and TRBJ1-6; D remains unclear. Germline CDR1 and CDR2: ENHRY and SYGVKD. CDR3 length: 17 residues. V shed 4 bases and J shed 3 bases, with 16 bases lying between them. The CDR3 nucleotides read TGTGCCATCAGTGGGGCAGTCAGTCGTCTCTATAATTCACCCCTCCACTTT. Translating it yields CAISGAVSRLYNSPLHF.

The chain has TRBV19 and TRBJ1-1; 7 nucleotides line up with TRBD1. V dropped 6 bases and J dropped 4; count of bases not matched to a gene: 8. Germline V gene data show CDR1 as LNHDA and CDR2 as SQIVND (reference sequence). CDR3 size: 14 residues. Written as DNA, the CDR3 is TGTGCCAGTAGGGAACAGGGGATGGGCACTGAAGCTTTCTTT. Its protein is CASREQGMGTEAFF.

This clonotype has a handful of counts. The chain couples TRBV5-6 to TRBJ2-3; D gene uncertain. Between the trimmed V and J ends, which lost 1 base and 1 base, there was a span of 7 bases. CDR1 is SGHDT and CDR2 is YYEEEE in the germline V gene. The CDR3 totals 14 residues. The CDR3 DNA follows: TGTGCCAGCAGCTTGCCTTCGGGCACAGATACGCAGTATTTT. Its protein is CASSLPSGTDTQYF.

This clonotype was seen at least ten times. V is TRBV4-2 and J is TRBJ1-4; no firm D call. This CDR3 is 15 amino acids long. Germline V CDR1 and CDR2: LGHNA, YNFKEQ. The ends were cut back, 0 bases at V and 2 bases at J, with 7 bases in the middle. CDR3 region: CASSQDGVTNEKLFF. CDR3 sequence (DNA): TGTGCCAGCAGCCAAGACGGGGTGACTAATGAAAAACTGTTTTTT.

This clonotype was observed at least ten times. CDR3 in amino acids: CASSQDLWQGNSPLHF. The CDR3 DNA reads as TGCGCCAGCAGCCAAGATCTATGGCAGGGGAATTCACCCCTCCACTTT. V is TRBV4-1 and J is TRBJ1-6; possible D gene TRBD1, 6 bases. This CDR3 comprises 16 residues. V lost 0 bases and J lost 7, with 13 bases in between. CDR1 and CDR2 from the germline V gene are MGHRA and YSYEKL.

This sequence joins TRBV25-1 and TRBJ1-4, with D possibly being TRBD1 (6 bases). The CDR3 contains 20 residues. V lost 0 bases to trimming and J lost 0 bases, with 20 bases between them. Germline V CDR1 and CDR2: MGHDK, SYGVNS. The CDR3 protein is CASSEYPMAGEYATNEKLFF. The CDR3, as DNA: TGTGCCAGCAGTGAATATCCGATGGCAGGGGAATATGCAACTAATGAAAAACTGTTTTTT.

The J gene is TRBJ2-7, the V gene TRBV14; unclear D gene. The germline CDR1 and CDR2 sequences are SGHDN and FVKESK. V was shortened by 2 bases and J by 6 bases, with 11 bases between the two germline ends. This CDR3 has 13 residues. The CDR3 loop is CASSQWAMGEQYF. As DNA, the CDR3 is TGTGCCAGCAGCCAATGGGCCATGGGCGAGCAGTACTTC.

Only a few counts were recorded for this clonotype. The J gene is TRBJ2-1, the V gene TRBV10-2; D may match TRBD1 or TRBD2 (5 bases each). This CDR3 has 16 residues. Germline V gene data show CDR1 as WSHSY and CDR2 as SAAADI. Trimming took 2 bases from V and 7 from J, leaving 18 bases between them. The DNA of the CDR3 is TGCGCCAGCAGTGAGATATGGGGGACCTATGGGAATGAGCAGTTCTTC. It codes for CASSEIWGTYGNEQFF.

This clonotype was counted a few times. The gene calls are TRBV19 and TRBJ2-3; weak D call: TRBD1 (5 bases). There are 14 residues in the CDR3. Deletions cut 9 bases from V and 1 base from J, with 14 bases between. In germline, CDR1 is LNHDA, CDR2 SQIVND (reference sequence). The DNA of the CDR3 is TGTGCCAGCTCAGAGACAGACGGCACAGATACGCAGTATTTT. The encoded protein is CASSETDGTDTQYF.

This clonotype was seen only a few times. The rearrangement links TRBV12-3 or TRBV12-4 to TRBJ2-2; 7 nucleotides match TRBD1. The CDR3 runs to 16 residues. The V and J ends lost 5 bases and 7 bases, in that order; junction bases with no gene match: 13. The CDR3 sequence: CASSPGTAFLSGELFF. In nucleotides, the CDR3 is TGTGCCAGCAGTCCCGGGACAGCATTCCTAAGCGGGGAGCTGTTTTTT.

The chain carries TRBV19 and TRBJ2-7; 7 positions agree with TRBD1. The germline V gene encodes CDR1 LNHDA and CDR2 SQIVND (reference sequence). The CDR3 contains 14 residues. V gave up 3 bases and J gave up 1 base; unmatched junction bases: 3. The CDR3 nucleotides read TGTGCCAGTAGTATCGGGACAGTATCCTACGAGCAGTACTTC. Its protein product is CASSIGTVSYEQYF.

In this sample, this clonotype turned up a few times. This chain links TRBV12-3 or TRBV12-4 with TRBJ1-2; TRBD1 agrees at 9 bases. The CDR3 consists of 16 residues. V shed 6 bases and J 6 bases; nucleotides not matched to a gene: 14. CDR3: CASSTRTGAYINGYTF. As DNA, the CDR3 is TGTGCCAGCAGCACCCGGACAGGGGCATATATTAATGGCTACACCTTC.

This clonotype came up once. The J gene is TRBJ1-1, the V gene TRBV6-5; D gene unclear. Germline V gene lookup returns CDR1 MNHEY and CDR2 SVGAGI. The CDR3 contains 14 residues. Trimming pared 2 bases from V and 1 base from J, leaving 8 bases between. The DNA for the CDR3 is TGTGCCAGCAGTTACCAACGGCGGAACACTGAAGCTTTCTTT. This gives the protein CASSYQRRNTEAFF.

V is TRBV11-2 and J is TRBJ1-2; D is possibly TRBD1 (5 bases). This CDR3 comprises 16 residues. CDR1 and CDR2 (germline): SGHAT, FQNNGV. Trimming removed 3 bases from V and 0 bases from J, with 14 bases in between. DNA for the CDR3: TGTGCCAGCAGCTTCCTCCCGCGGGGGTCTAACTATGGCTACACCTTC. This sequence encodes CASSFLPRGSNYGYTF.

This clonotype was counted at least ten times. V gene TRBV9 combines with J gene TRBJ1-6, with D possibly TRBD1 on 5 matching bases. The CDR3 has 15 amino acids. Germline CDR1 is SGDLS and CDR2 is YYNGEE. The V end was cut by 1 base, the J end by 6 bases, with 11 bases between. CDR3 sequence reads: CASSVNGGANSPLHF. CDR3 DNA: TGTGCCAGCAGCGTAAACGGGGGTGCTAATTCACCCCTCCACTTT. The variable domain in full, with the rest retrieved from reference TRBV9 and TRBJ1-6, is DSGVTQTPKHLITATGQRVTLRCSPRSGDLSVYWYQQSLDQGLQFLIQYYNGEERAKGNILERFSAQQFPDLHSELNLSSLELGDSALYFCASSVNGGANSPLHFGNGTRLTVT.

The genes are TRBV20-1 and TRBJ2-5; maybe TRBD1 (6 bases). The CDR3 is 14 amino acids. V shed 6 bases and J shed 4 bases, with 18 bases lying between them. Per germline, CDR1 DFQATT and CDR2 SNEGSKA (reference sequence). In DNA, the CDR3 is TGCAGTGCCCGCAACCCCAGGGGTGGAGAGACCCAGTACTTC. This sequence encodes CSARNPRGGETQYF.

The sample holds a few counts of this clonotype. The chain employs TRBV12-3 or TRBV12-4 and TRBJ2-2, with no clear D. The ends were cut back, 5 bases at V and 1 base at J, with 8 bases in the middle. CDR3 length: 14 residues. The CDR3 here is CASSLTVNTGELFF. The DNA for the CDR3 is TGTGCCAGCAGTCTTACAGTGAACACCGGGGAGCTGTTTTTT.

This clonotype showed up just a few times. The J gene is TRBJ2-5, the V gene TRBV28; TRBD1 agrees at 8 bases. V trimming: 6 bases; J trimming: 4 bases; junction bases outside the gene matches: 7. This CDR3 is 14 amino acids long. Germline values: CDR1 MDHEN, CDR2 SYDVKM. The CDR3 DNA is TGTGCCAGCAGCATCGTCGGACAGGGAGAGACCCAGTACTTC. Its protein is CASSIVGQGETQYF.

The chain carries TRBV12-3 or TRBV12-4 and TRBJ1-5; maybe TRBD1 (6 bases). V was cut by 5 bases and J by 0 bases, with 20 bases left in between. This CDR3 has 18 residues. CDR3 region: CASSTGTYSYYSNQPQHF. CDR3 DNA sequence: TGTGCCAGCAGTACAGGGACGTACTCCTACTATAGCAATCAGCCCCAGCATTTT.

This clonotype occurred a few times. The chain links TRBV3-1 to TRBJ2-2, with D maybe TRBD1 (5 bases). Looked up from germline, CDR1 is LGHDT and CDR2 is YNNKEL (reference sequence). The V end lost 3 bases, the J end lost 1 base, and 9 bases lay between the germline ends. This CDR3 spans 15 amino acids. The CDR3 sequence: CASSHFQGNTGELFF. The CDR3 DNA reads as TGTGCCAGCAGCCATTTCCAGGGGAACACCGGGGAGCTGTTTTTT. The full variable domain, rest sourced from reference TRBV3-1 and TRBJ2-2, is DTAVSQTPKYLVTQMGNDKSIKCEQNLGHDTMYWYKQDSKKFLKIMFSYNNKELIINETVPNRFSPKSPDKAHLNLHINSLELGDSAVYFCASSHFQGNTGELFFGEGSRLTVL.

The V and J genes are TRBV5-1 and TRBJ2-1; D may be TRBD1 (6 bases). The CDR3 is 18 residues long. V was pared by 2 bases and J by 0 bases, with 18 bases between. In germline, CDR1 is SGHRS, CDR2 YFSETQ. The CDR3 region has the DNA TGCGCCAGCAGCTTCAACACCAGGGGCCTTGGCTCCTACAATGAGCAGTTCTTC. Amino acids: CASSFNTRGLGSYNEQFF.